The T cell receptor beta chain under discussion was sequenced for a study of T cell changes during pregnancy in multiple sclerosis. Generated by immunoSEQ multiplex PCR, the TCRdb table keeps only in-frame clones and is missing some. The sample carries 45,000 to 60,000 clones, roughly nine tenths recorded once. Germline-derived CDR1 and CDR2 are MDHEN and SYDVKM. The CDR3 spans 14 residues. The V gene lost 3 bases and the J gene lost 1 base, with 9 bases spanning the gap. This TCR was sampled from a female donor with multiple sclerosis, enrolled in a pregnancy study. The rearrangement joins TRBV28 to TRBJ2-5, with D possibly TRBD1 on 5 matching bases. The sequences come from CD4+ T cells from peripheral blood mononuclear cells, collected before pregnancy. The CDR3 region has the DNA TGTGCCAGCAGTTTGTGGGGCGGCCAAGAGACCCAGTACTTC. It specifies CASSLWGGQETQYF.